A selection of T cell receptor beta chains follows, all from one sample in a study of regulatory T cells in long-lasting Graves disease. From the multiplex PCR reads, TCRdb called clonotypes with MiXCR, one entry per CDR3 protein. The sample yields under 450,000 distinct CDR3 sequences, roughly 12% seen once. This sample was shared with a second study, whose subject was T cells in Graves' hyperthyroidism and ophthalmopathy.

The sequences come from peripheral blood mononuclear cells (PBMCs), collected at new diagnosis, from a patient treated with antithyroid drugs. These receptors all come from a woman aged 18-29 years with Graves disease. Both conserved end residues are part of each CDR3. The D gene is left open where the match is weak. A clone size is listed for some rows: how often the clone was seen (once, few, many), or a class if it is expanded.

D gene: -; J gene: TRBJ2-3; clone size: few; V gene: TRBV11-1; CDR3 protein: CASSLESLPGGTQYF; CDR3 DNA: TGTGCCAGCAGCTTGGAATCTCTCCCCGGTGGTACGCAGTATTTT
D gene: -; J gene: TRBJ2-3; clone size: many; V gene: TRBV7-9; CDR3 protein: CASLASTDTQYF; CDR3 DNA: TGTGCCAGTTTAGCGAGCACAGATACGCAGTATTTT
D gene: -; J gene: TRBJ2-3; clone size: many; V gene: TRBV27; CDR3 protein: CASRELGGGDTQYF; CDR3 DNA: TGTGCCAGCAGGGAGTTAGGAGGAGGAGATACGCAGTATTTT
D gene: -; J gene: TRBJ2-1; clone size: -; V gene: TRBV7-2; CDR3 protein: CASSQNPTGGDYNEQFF; CDR3 DNA: TGTGCCAGCAGCCAGAATCCGACTGGCGGCGACTACAATGAGCAGTTCTTC
D gene: TRBD1; J gene: TRBJ1-1; clone size: -; V gene: TRBV7-3; CDR3 protein: CASSSTGGGGTEAFF; CDR3 DNA: TGTGCCAGCAGCAGTACAGGGGGGGGGGGCACTGAAGCTTTCTTT
D gene: -; J gene: TRBJ2-5; clone size: many; V gene: TRBV7-2; CDR3 protein: CASSSLGGTQYF; CDR3 DNA: TGTGCCAGCAGCTCCCTCGGGGGGACCCAGTACTTC
D gene: -; J gene: TRBJ1-2; clone size: few; V gene: TRBV9; CDR3 protein: CASSAAPTPNYGYTF; CDR3 DNA: TGTGCCAGCAGCGCAGCCCCGACCCCTAACTATGGCTACACCTTC
D gene: -; J gene: TRBJ1-5; clone size: many; V gene: TRBV30; CDR3 protein: CAWSRGFNQPQHF; CDR3 DNA: TGTGCCTGGAGTAGGGGATTTAATCAGCCCCAGCATTTT
D gene: -; J gene: TRBJ2-1; clone size: many; V gene: TRBV20-1; CDR3 protein: CSARDLPDRRIEQFF; CDR3 DNA: TGCAGTGCTAGAGACTTACCCGACAGGAGAATTGAGCAGTTCTTC
D gene: TRBD2; J gene: TRBJ2-1; clone size: -; V gene: TRBV7-6; CDR3 protein: CASSLLVGGAGNNEQFF; CDR3 DNA: TGTGCCAGCAGCTTACTGGTCGGGGGGGCGGGTAATAATGAGCAGTTCTTC
D gene: -; J gene: TRBJ1-1; clone size: many; V gene: TRBV13; CDR3 protein: CASSFLFGLNTEAFF; CDR3 DNA: TGTGCCAGCAGCTTTCTATTCGGATTGAACACTGAAGCTTTCTTT
D gene: TRBD1; J gene: TRBJ1-1; clone size: many; V gene: TRBV15; CDR3 protein: CATSRGGGMNTEAFF; CDR3 DNA: TGTGCCACCAGCAGAGGAGGGGGCATGAACACTGAAGCTTTCTTT
D gene: -; J gene: TRBJ2-1; clone size: few; V gene: TRBV6-1; CDR3 protein: CASSTVRREQFF; CDR3 DNA: TGTGCCAGCAGCACGGTAAGGAGGGAGCAGTTCTTC
D gene: TRBD2; J gene: TRBJ2-1; clone size: many; V gene: TRBV7-9; CDR3 protein: CASSRGVEQFF; CDR3 DNA: TGTGCCAGCAGTCGGGGGGTGGAGCAGTTCTTC
D gene: -; J gene: TRBJ1-1; clone size: once; V gene: TRBV20-1; CDR3 protein: CSARDRGRSTEAFF; CDR3 DNA: TGCAGTGCTAGAGATCGGGGCAGGAGCACTGAAGCTTTCTTT
D gene: -; J gene: TRBJ2-5; clone size: few; V gene: TRBV11-3; CDR3 protein: CASSSNSGHQETQYF; CDR3 DNA: TGTGCCAGCAGCTCAAACTCCGGTCACCAAGAGACCCAGTACTTC
D gene: -; J gene: TRBJ2-1; clone size: many; V gene: TRBV30; CDR3 protein: CAWSPGWNEQFF; CDR3 DNA: TGTGCCTGGAGTCCGGGATGGAATGAGCAGTTCTTC
D gene: -; J gene: TRBJ2-1; clone size: many; V gene: TRBV6-1; CDR3 protein: CASTLSPSSNEQFF; CDR3 DNA: TGTGCCAGCACCCTTAGTCCTTCCTCCAATGAGCAGTTCTTC
D gene: TRBD1; J gene: TRBJ2-1; clone size: few; V gene: TRBV2; CDR3 protein: CASPTDRGLNEQFF; CDR3 DNA: TGTGCCAGCCCCACGGACAGGGGGCTGAATGAGCAGTTCTTC
D gene: TRBD1; J gene: TRBJ1-1; clone size: many; V gene: TRBV28; CDR3 protein: CASSRTGATGTEAFF; CDR3 DNA: TGTGCCAGCAGTCGAACAGGGGCCACGGGCACTGAAGCTTTCTTT
D gene: TRBD1; J gene: TRBJ1-4; clone size: few; V gene: TRBV29-1; CDR3 protein: CSAVKQGRGEKLFF; CDR3 DNA: TGCAGCGCCGTGAAACAGGGGCGAGGTGAAAAACTGTTTTTT
D gene: -; J gene: TRBJ2-5; clone size: -; V gene: TRBV14; CDR3 protein: CASRSASEETQYF; CDR3 DNA: TGTGCCAGCCGTTCGGCTAGCGAAGAGACCCAGTACTTC
D gene: -; J gene: TRBJ1-4; clone size: many; V gene: TRBV3-1; CDR3 protein: CASSPGPTGEKLFF; CDR3 DNA: TGTGCCAGCAGCCCCGGACCAACGGGTGAAAAACTGTTTTTT
D gene: -; J gene: TRBJ1-1; clone size: many; V gene: TRBV10-3; CDR3 protein: CAISDPQRTVANTEAFF; CDR3 DNA: TGTGCCATCAGTGATCCACAGAGGACAGTCGCGAACACTGAAGCTTTCTTT
D gene: TRBD1; J gene: TRBJ2-3; clone size: many; V gene: TRBV24-1; CDR3 protein: CATSDTGQDSTDTQYF; CDR3 DNA: TGTGCCACCAGTGATACCGGACAGGATAGCACAGATACGCAGTATTTT
D gene: -; J gene: TRBJ2-1; clone size: -; V gene: TRBV24-1; CDR3 protein: CATSDLGRTDNEQFF; CDR3 DNA: TGTGCCACCAGTGACCTGGGACGGACGGACAATGAGCAGTTCTTC
D gene: -; J gene: TRBJ2-5; clone size: few; V gene: TRBV7-2; CDR3 protein: CASRFPGVGEAQYF; CDR3 DNA: TGTGCCAGCAGGTTCCCGGGAGTAGGGGAGGCCCAGTACTTC
D gene: -; J gene: TRBJ1-6; clone size: -; V gene: TRBV12-3/TRBV12-4; CDR3 protein: CASRWGFYNSPLHF; CDR3 DNA: TGTGCCAGCAGGTGGGGTTTCTATAATTCACCCCTCCACTTT
D gene: -; J gene: TRBJ2-2; clone size: many; V gene: TRBV11-3; CDR3 protein: CASSLDFWASAGATGELFF; CDR3 DNA: TGTGCCAGCAGCTTAGATTTTTGGGCGTCGGCAGGGGCCACCGGGGAGCTGTTTTTT
D gene: TRBD2; J gene: TRBJ2-1; clone size: many; V gene: TRBV27; CDR3 protein: CASTLEAGGNNEQFF; CDR3 DNA: TGTGCCAGCACTCTCGAAGCGGGAGGCAATAATGAGCAGTTCTTC
D gene: -; J gene: TRBJ1-2; clone size: many; V gene: TRBV6-1; CDR3 protein: CASSPVQELGYTF; CDR3 DNA: TGTGCCAGCAGTCCGGTCCAAGAACTTGGCTACACCTTC